This passage covers 20 T cell receptor beta chains from one sample sequenced in a study of neoadjuvant nivolumab and ipilimumab in lung cancer. Assay used: immunoSEQ multiplex PCR; TCRdb lists only in-frame clones, some missing. The sample has over 8,500 clones; about 74% are singletons. This specimen was tumor tissue, taken after neoadjuvant nivolumab, alone or with ipilimumab, at or shortly before surgery. The receptors were gathered from an adult with non-small cell lung cancer. Some clones in this sample may be carry-over from other donors' samples.

The V and J genes are TRBV19 and TRBJ1-2; D gene ambiguous. Germline V gene sequence: CDR1 LNHDA, CDR2 SQIVND (reference sequence). Between the trimmed V and J ends, which lost 9 bases and 2 bases, there was a span of 19 bases. There are 15 residues in the CDR3. The chain's CDR3 is CASSPGRRENYGYTF. In DNA, the CDR3 is TGTGCCAGCTCCCCGGGTCGCAGAGAAAACTATGGCTACACCTTC.

This clone rates as medium-sized. V usage is TRBV6-1 and J usage is TRBJ2-5; 7 nucleotides agree with TRBD1. This CDR3 spans 14 amino acids. V was clipped by 1 base and J by 7 bases; unmatched bases: 6. CDR1 and CDR2 from the germline V gene are MNHNS and SASEGT. This CDR3 is CASSEGGTAWTQYF. DNA for the CDR3: TGTGCCAGCAGTGAAGGGGGGACAGCCTGGACCCAGTACTTC.

V gene TRBV4-1 combines with J gene TRBJ2-7; D might be TRBD2 (6 bases). This CDR3 region has 13 residues. Germline values: CDR1 MGHRA, CDR2 YSYEKL. Trimming cost V 4 bases and J 2 bases, with 9 bases left between them. The CDR3 coding sequence is TGCGCCAGCAGCCGGGACTCAACCTACGAGCAGTACTTC. It is translated as CASSRDSTYEQYF.

This chain's CDR3 is CASSGDSRETQYF. In DNA, the CDR3 is TGTGCCAGCAGCGGCGACAGTCGAGAGACCCAGTACTTC. This chain connects TRBV9 to TRBJ2-5; D is perhaps TRBD1 (5 bases). Trimming left V 3 bases short and J 4 bases short, with 10 bases between. CDR1 is SGDLS, CDR2 YYNGEE, per germline. CDR3 length equals 13 residues. Using reference TRBV9 and TRBJ2-5 for the parts outside the CDR3, the full variable domain is DSGVTQTPKHLITATGQRVTLRCSPRSGDLSVYWYQQSLDQGLQFLIQYYNGEERAKGNILERFSAQQFPDLHSELNLSSLELGDSALYFCASSGDSRETQYFGPGTRLLVL.

The chain links TRBV6-1 to TRBJ1-5; D may be TRBD1 (6 bases). V lost 4 bases, J lost 7 bases, and 23 bases lay in between. The germline V gene encodes CDR1 MNHNS and CDR2 SASEGT. The CDR3 totals 17 residues. CDR3: CASSGLDRTDVGQPQHF. CDR3 coding DNA: TGTGCCAGCAGTGGCTTAGACAGGACGGACGTGGGGCAGCCCCAGCATTTT.

The rearrangement links TRBV25-1 to TRBJ1-4; TRBD1 matches 8 bases. The J segment lost 8 bases and the V segment lost 7 bases, leaving 6 bases of the junction unmatched. Germline CDR1 is MGHDK and CDR2 is SYGVNS. There are 13 residues in the CDR3. CDR3 DNA sequence: TGTGCCAGCAAGGACAGGGTAGAGGAAAAACTGTTTTTT. It is translated as CASKDRVEEKLFF.

This rearrangement joins TRBV5-1 to TRBJ2-3, with D perhaps TRBD1 (6 bases). This CDR3 has 13 residues. Germline V gene lookup returns CDR1 SGHRS and CDR2 YFSETQ. Deletions cut 4 bases from V and 2 bases from J, with 8 bases between. CDR3 nucleotides: TGCGCCAGCAGCCCGGGACACACAGATACGCAGTATTTT. Translated, it gives CASSPGHTDTQYF.

The genes are TRBV4-3 and TRBJ1-2, with a possible D match to TRBD1 (5 bases). Trimming pared 3 bases from V and 5 bases from J, leaving 19 bases between. This CDR3 is 16 amino acids long. The germline gives CDR1 LGHNA, CDR2 YSLEER. The CDR3 DNA reads TGCGCCAGCAGCCAGACTCTCGCCAGGGATCTTTATGGCTACACCTTC. Encoded protein: CASSQTLARDLYGYTF.

The genes are TRBV5-1 and TRBJ2-7; 9 nucleotides line up with TRBD1. The V and J ends lost 4 bases and 2 bases, in that order; junction bases with no gene match: 7. Germline V gives CDR1 SGHRS, CDR2 YFSETQ. The CDR3 is 15 amino acids. The chain's CDR3 is CASSTGQGIPYEQYF. The DNA of the CDR3 is TGCGCCAGCAGCACCGGACAGGGGATTCCCTACGAGCAGTACTTC.

The chain is built from TRBV7-2 and TRBJ2-7; 9 bases align to TRBD2. Trimming removed 3 bases from V and 0 bases from J; junction bases left unmatched: 3. This CDR3 has 15 amino acids. The V gene's germline CDR1 is SGHTA and CDR2 FQGNSA. The CDR3 sequence: CASSFGGGGSYEQYF. The CDR3 DNA follows: TGTGCCAGCAGCTTTGGCGGGGGGGGCTCCTACGAGCAGTACTTC.

This chain joins TRBV7-9 and TRBJ1-2; D is undetermined. The V and J ends lost 5 bases and 6 bases respectively, with 13 bases between them. The length of the CDR3 is 13 residues. Germline lookup yields CDR1 SEHNR and CDR2 FQNEAQ (reference sequence). The CDR3, as DNA: TGTGCCAGCAGCAACCTAGGACCAGATGGCTACACCTTC. This translates into CASSNLGPDGYTF.

The genes are TRBV21-1 and TRBJ2-7; the table's D call, TRBD2, has no DNA check behind it. TRBV21-1 is a pseudogene locus. The CDR3 extends over 14 amino acids. This CDR3 reads CASSKGPFSYEQYF. CDR3 nucleotides: TGTGCCAGCAGCAAAGGTCCCTTCTCCTACGAGCAGTACTTC.

The chain is built from TRBV15 and TRBJ2-7; 7 nucleotides match TRBD1. V gave up 1 base and J gave up 0 bases; unmatched junction bases: 0. The CDR3 covers 14 residues. From germline, CDR1 is LNHNV and CDR2 YYDKDF (reference sequence). Here the CDR3 reads CATSRGDSSYEQYF. CDR3 coding DNA: TGTGCCACCAGCAGAGGGGACAGCTCCTACGAGCAGTACTTC. The variable domain in full, with the rest retrieved from reference TRBV15 and TRBJ2-7, is DAMVIQNPRYQVTQFGKPVTLSCSQTLNHNVMYWYQQKSSQAPKLLFHYYDKDFNNEADTPDNFQSRRPNTSFCFLDIRSPGLGDTAMYLCATSRGDSSYEQYFGPGTRLTVT.

The chain couples TRBV18 to TRBJ2-7; D call uncertain. Germline V gene data show CDR1 as KGHSH and CDR2 as LQKENI. This CDR3 is 13 amino acids long. V shed 2 bases and J shed 3 bases, with 8 bases lying between them. CDR3 coding DNA: TGTGCCAGCTCACCAGGGGTTAACTACGAGCAGTACTTC. It encodes CASSPGVNYEQYF.

The genes are TRBV7-9 and TRBJ1-2, with D possibly matching TRBD1 (5 bases). The CDR3 consists of 14 residues. V was pared by 5 bases and J by 8 bases, with 18 bases between. CDR1 is SEHNR, CDR2 FQNEAQ, per germline (reference sequence). The CDR3 nucleotides are TGTGCCAGCAGCCACGGGCAGGGAGCATCGGGCTACACCTTC. It encodes CASSHGQGASGYTF.

The chain recombines TRBV29-1 with TRBJ2-1, with D perhaps given as TRBD1 or TRBD2 (6 bases each). Germline-derived CDR1 and CDR2 are SQVTM and ANQGSEA. The CDR3 loop spans 14 amino acids. Between the trimmed V and J ends, which lost 7 bases and 7 bases, there was a span of 20 bases. The CDR3 sequence: CSAPSGAGVNEQFF. The CDR3 DNA reads as TGCAGCGCCCCGTCGGGGGCAGGTGTGAATGAGCAGTTCTTC.

A single count supports this clone. V usage is TRBV5-1 and J usage is TRBJ1-1; no clear D. The CDR3 totals 11 residues. The germline V and J ends were trimmed by 4 bases and 0 bases, with 1 base remaining between them. Germline loops: CDR1 SGHRS, CDR2 YFSETQ. The chain's CDR3 is CASSMNTEAFF. The CDR3 DNA is TGCGCCAGCAGCATGAACACTGAAGCTTTCTTT.

This chain joins TRBV2 and TRBJ2-3; 10 bases match TRBD2. Germline CDR1 and CDR2: SNHLY and FYNNEI. The CDR3 is 15 residues long. J lost 0 bases, V lost 10 bases, and 7 bases had no gene match. CDR3 sequence reads: CAINSGGPSTDTQYF. As DNA, the CDR3 is TGTGCCATTAATAGCGGGGGGCCGAGCACAGATACGCAGTATTTT.

The rearrangement links TRBV7-2 to TRBJ1-2, with D tentatively TRBD1 (5 bases). The CDR3 is 13 amino acids. The V gene's germline CDR1 is SGHTA and CDR2 FQGNSA. Trimming removed 4 bases from V and 4 bases from J, with 10 bases in between. Here the CDR3 reads CASSSRAPYGYTF. The CDR3 DNA reads as TGTGCCAGCAGCTCCAGGGCTCCCTATGGCTACACCTTC.

The chain has TRBV18 and TRBJ2-3; 14 bases fit TRBD2. Losses at the gene ends were 3 bases for V and 0 bases for J; bases not matched to a gene: 2. The germline V gene has CDR1 KGHSH and CDR2 LQKENI. The CDR3 consists of 17 residues. The CDR3 loop reads CASSPGLAGASTDTQYF. DNA for the CDR3: TGTGCCAGCTCACCGGGACTAGCGGGGGCCAGCACAGATACGCAGTATTTT. The full variable domain, completed using reference TRBV18 and TRBJ2-3, is NAGVMQNPRHLVRRRGQEARLRCSPMKGHSHVYWYRQLPEEGLKFMVYLQKENIIDESGMPKERFSAEFPKEGPSILRIQQVVRGDSAAYFCASSPGLAGASTDTQYFGPGTRLTVL.